The clone carrying this T cell receptor (beta chain) was recorded at least ten times. Template switching added a universal primer site; cDNA carried unique molecular identifiers. TCRdb reprocessed the 5' RACE reads with MiXCR, giving one entry per CDR3 protein. The table records a few hundred thousand distinct CDR3 sequences, under 8.5% of them present only once. The data are from a study of identical twins. In addition, the sample was reused for a study of T cells expressing NK-cell markers. That source notes: Source material for TCR beta repertoires consisted of sorted CD3+CD56+NKG2C+, CD3+CD56+NKG2C- and CD3+CD56-NKG2C+ T cells. Within the sequenced cohort of eight donors, seven exhibited HCMV seropositivity and one was seronegative.

Source material: CD8+ T cells sorted from blood. This sequence was found in a woman aged 18-29 years in good health.

The CDR3 sequence is CASSLAPGTSGREQYF. The CDR3 coding sequence is TGTGCCAGCAGCTTAGCCCCCGGGACTAGCGGGAGGGAGCAGTACTTC. The rearrangement links TRBV7-2 to TRBJ2-7; 15 nucleotides align to TRBD2. CDR1 is SGHTA and CDR2 is FQGNSA in the germline V gene. J gave up 7 bases and V 0 bases, and 4 bases lay outside the gene matches. The CDR3 is 16 amino acids.